The 3 T cell receptor beta chains presented below share a single source sample, sequenced in a study of blood T cell repertoires in COVID-19. The protocol was immunoSEQ multiplex PCR, while the TCRdb copy is restricted to in-frame clones and leaves out a portion. The top ten clones hold 15% to 20% of a sample with approximately 100,000 clones, around 86% of them seen once. The source material was peripheral blood. All receptors derive from a woman of 80 years or more with active or convalescent COVID-19.

This chain's CDR3 is CASSYSNLRREQYF. Here the CDR3 DNA reads TGTGCCAGCAGTTACTCGAACCTCCGGAGGGAGCAGTACTTC. This chain links TRBV6-2 or TRBV6-3 with TRBJ2-7, with D possibly matching TRBD2 (5 bases). This CDR3 has 14 amino acids. The germline gives CDR1 MNHEY, CDR2 SVGEGT. V shed 0 bases and J shed 7 bases, with 13 bases lying between them.

This chain joins TRBV6-5 and TRBJ2-7; D might be TRBD1 (6 bases). Trimming removed 5 bases from V and 6 bases from J, with 11 bases in between. The CDR3 contains 12 residues. Germline lookup yields CDR1 MNHEY and CDR2 SVGAGI. As DNA, the CDR3 is TGTGCCAGCAGTAAACAGGGACCCGAGCAGTACTTC. Amino acids: CASSKQGPEQYF.

This clone occurred many times. The chain links TRBV19 to TRBJ2-7; 7 bases match TRBD1. This CDR3 comprises 14 residues. Germline values: CDR1 LNHDA, CDR2 SQIVND (reference sequence). V trimming: 4 bases; J trimming: 2 bases; junction bases outside the gene matches: 5. The CDR3 DNA is TGTGCCAGTAGTAGGAGACAGGGACCCTACGAGCAGTACTTC. Its protein is CASSRRQGPYEQYF.